This TCR beta chain was retrieved from a study of blood T cells in healthy people across ages. Study observations and caveats: When set beside aged donors, long-lived donors presented more naive CD4+ cells and higher diversity.

A sample-barcoded 5' primer and a J-beta primer mix were used in a second PCR of about 7 to 12 cycles. From the 5' RACE reads, TCRdb called clonotypes with MiXCR, one entry per CDR3 protein. The repertoire consists of 700,000 to 850,000 distinct CDR3 sequences, with about 53% occurring once and the leading ten covering about two fifths. As regards this clonotype: Its specificity is not known.

Total RNA was extracted at no less than 5 micrograms per sample. This CDR3 has 14 amino acids. Germline V gene sequence: CDR1 SGHKS, CDR2 YYEKEE (reference sequence). The ends were cut back, 4 bases at V and 8 bases at J, with 15 bases in the middle. The chain recombines TRBV5-5 with TRBJ1-4; D remains ambiguous. This receptor was taken from a man older than 75 in good health. Sample: blood. The CDR3 sequence is CASSPIARGEKLFF. CDR3 bases: TGTGCCAGCAGCCCCATCGCCCGAGGGGAAAAACTGTTTTTT.